The 30 T cell receptor beta chains reported below all come from one sample, sequenced in a study of blood T cells in healthy people across ages. A second PCR, run for about 7 to 11 cycles, used a sample-barcoded 5' primer plus a J-beta primer mix. MiXCR, applied by TCRdb to the 5' RACE reads, yields one record per CDR3 protein. The table includes 1.5 million to 2 million distinct CDR3 sequences, 49% detected once. Specimen: blood. The receptors originated from a middle-aged woman in good health.

The chain has TRBV7-9 and TRBJ2-6; D is possibly TRBD1 (5 bases). Per the germline V gene, CDR1 is SEHNR and CDR2 is FQNEAQ (reference sequence). V was trimmed by 2 bases and J by 4 bases, leaving 15 bases between them. The CDR3 is made up of 17 amino acids. DNA of the CDR3: TGTGCCAGCAGCTTACTCCATGGGGCCCCCGGGGCCAACGTCCTGACTTTC. This translates into CASSLLHGAPGANVLTF.

Of note for this clonotype: One end of the junction is discordant with germline, which a read error may explain. The rearrangement links TRBV7-3 to TRBJ2-1, with a possible D match to TRBD2 (7 bases). Per the germline V gene, CDR1 is SGHTA and CDR2 is FQGTGA. The CDR3 has 16 residues. The CDR3 reads CASSLMRGGSYNGQFF. The CDR3 nucleotides read TGTGCCAGCAGCTTAATGAGGGGGGGCTCCTACAATGGGCAGTTCTTC. Combining the CDR3 with reference TRBV7-3 and TRBJ2-1 gives the whole variable domain GAGVSQTPSNKVTEKGKYVELRCDPISGHTALYWYRQSLGQGPEFLIYFQGTGAADDSGLPNDRFFAVRPEGSVSTLKIQRTERGDSAVYLCASSLMRGGSYNGQFFGPGTRLTVL.

The chain recombines TRBV7-2 with TRBJ2-1; 12 bases fit TRBD2. Germline V gives CDR1 SGHTA, CDR2 FQGNSA. The V gene end was trimmed by 0 bases and the J gene end by 10 bases; junction bases not matched to a gene: 7. CDR3 length equals 16 residues. DNA of the CDR3: TGTGCCAGCAGCTTAGCCTCTAGCGGGGGGGCCCGGGAGCAGTTCTTC. Amino acids: CASSLASSGGAREQFF.

In the case of this clonotype: A read error is possible here, since a much larger clone lies one base away. The V call is TRBV28, the J call TRBJ2-1; 8 bases match TRBD1. V shed 2 bases, J shed 10 bases, and the junction held 7 bases outside the gene matches. Looked up from germline, CDR1 is MDHEN and CDR2 is SYDVKM. The CDR3 has 14 residues. CDR3 sequence: CASSLTGTGAEQFF. The CDR3 DNA reads TGTGCCAGCAGTTTAACCGGGACAGGAGCCGAGCAGTTCTTC.

The CDR3, as DNA: TGTGCCAGCAGCCAAGACCTACTGGGACTAGCGGGGAGCGAGCAGTACTTC. Its protein is CASSQDLLGLAGSEQYF. V usage is TRBV3-1 and J usage is TRBJ2-7; TRBD2 aligns across 13 bases. Losses at the gene ends were 0 bases for V and 6 bases for J; bases not matched to a gene: 8. Germline-derived CDR1 and CDR2 are LGHDT and YNNKEL (reference sequence). This CDR3 region has 17 residues.

The V call is TRBV28, the J call TRBJ2-7; perhaps TRBD1 as D (6 bases). This CDR3 spans 12 amino acids. V dropped 3 bases and J dropped 10 bases, with 13 bases sitting between them. Germline CDR1 is MDHEN and CDR2 is SYDVKM. The CDR3 protein is CASSLTGDSQYF. CDR3 coding DNA: TGTGCCAGCAGTTTGACAGGCGATTCCCAGTACTTC.

This clonotype was found many times. At one end the junction does not follow the germline gene, possibly because of a read error. This chain links TRBV5-1 with TRBJ1-5; no reliable D call. This CDR3 has 15 amino acids. The germline V gene encodes CDR1 SGHRS and CDR2 YFSETQ. Here the CDR3 reads CASSLDGYSNQPQHF. CDR3 nucleotides: TGTGCCAGCAGCTTAGACGGGTATAGCAATCAGCCCCAGCATTTT.

This chain joins TRBV25-1 and TRBJ1-2; D not resolved. This CDR3 region has 15 residues. Germline V lookup: CDR1 MGHDK, CDR2 SYGVNS. V lost 2 bases to trimming and J lost 6 bases, with 16 bases between them. The CDR3 DNA sequence: TGTGCCAGCAGTGAACGCGGGAATGGCCCACATGGCTACACCTTC. Its protein is CASSERGNGPHGYTF.

This chain links TRBV14 with TRBJ2-3, with D perhaps matching TRBD2 (6 bases). Trimming stripped 4 bases from V and 7 bases from J, with 21 bases between. This CDR3 is built from 16 residues. Germline assignment: CDR1 SGHDN and CDR2 FVKESK. CDR3 nucleotide sequence: TGTGCCAGCAGCCGCGCATCGTCTAGCGCCGCGAATACGCAGTATTTT. Amino acids: CASSRASSSAANTQYF.

The chain carries TRBV20-1 and TRBJ2-5; D remains ambiguous. Deletions cut 3 bases from V and 7 bases from J, with 12 bases between. In germline, CDR1 is DFQATT, CDR2 SNEGSKA (reference sequence). The CDR3 is made up of 12 amino acids. In DNA form, the CDR3 reads TGCAGTGCTAGCAACGACGGTGGGACCCAGTACTTC. This sequence encodes CSASNDGGTQYF.

A few counts support this clonotype. V and J are TRBV12-3 or TRBV12-4 and TRBJ2-7; D possibly corresponds to TRBD1 (6 bases). V lost 6 bases and J 0 bases, leaving 12 bases between the germline ends. The length of the CDR3 is 14 residues. CDR3 in DNA: TGTGCCAGCAGACCCGGACAGTACTCCTACGAGCAGTACTTC. This gives the protein CASRPGQYSYEQYF.

The rearrangement uses TRBV3-1 and TRBJ1-5; tentatively, D is TRBD1 (5 bases). There are 16 residues in the CDR3. Germline assignment: CDR1 LGHDT and CDR2 YNNKEL (reference sequence). V lost 6 bases and J lost 1, with 16 bases in between. The DNA for the CDR3 is TGTGCCAGCAGTCACGGGACGGGGCGCAGCAATCAGCCCCAGCATTTT. Protein sequence: CASSHGTGRSNQPQHF.

The chain joins TRBV12-3 or TRBV12-4 to TRBJ2-2; no clear D. The CDR3 sequence is 13 residues long. Trimming removed 10 bases from V and 2 bases from J, with 11 bases in between. CDR3 sequence (DNA): TGTGCCACCATATATTCCAACACCGGGGAGCTGTTTTTT. This codes for CATIYSNTGELFF.

V usage is TRBV12-3 or TRBV12-4 and J usage is TRBJ1-6; D gene ambiguous. The CDR3 has 16 amino acids. V was pared by 5 bases and J by 5 bases, with 16 bases between. CDR3 nucleotide sequence: TGTGCCAGCAGTCTTGCCCGCAGAGCCAATAATTCACCCCTCCACTTT. This codes for CASSLARRANNSPLHF.

V gene TRBV7-2 combines with J gene TRBJ2-7; unclear D gene. The J call may be mistaken, given a closer DNA end match to TRBJ2-4. Germline V gene sequence: CDR1 SGHTA, CDR2 FQGNSA. The CDR3 spans 16 residues. The CDR3: CASSLSWGAFENIQYF. CDR3 DNA: TGTGCCAGCAGCTTATCTTGGGGTGCCTTCGAAAACATTCAGTACTTC.

This clonotype has only a few counts. The chain combines TRBV5-1 with TRBJ2-1, with TRBD2 matching 7 bases. The CDR3 length is 15 residues. With V trimmed by 1 base and J by 6 bases, 7 bases remained unmatched. Germline V gives CDR1 SGHRS, CDR2 YFSETQ. The CDR3 bases are TGCGCCAGCAGCTTGAGGAGCGGGGTCGGCAATGAGCAGTTCTTC. It specifies CASSLRSGVGNEQFF.

The chain has TRBV27 and TRBJ2-1; 7 bases line up with TRBD2. Germline V gene sequence: CDR1 MNHEY, CDR2 SMNVEV (reference sequence). The CDR3 is 14 amino acids. With 10 bases clipped from V and 4 bases from J, the junction kept 10 bases outside the gene matches. DNA for the CDR3: TGTGCCACCGGGGAGGGACTACCATACAATGAGCAGTTCTTC. Its protein product is CATGEGLPYNEQFF.

This chain uses TRBV20-1 with TRBJ2-5; 11 positions match TRBD1. The CDR3 runs to 12 residues. Germline assignment: CDR1 DFQATT and CDR2 SNEGSKA (reference sequence). Losses at the gene ends were 4 bases for V and 11 bases for J; bases not matched to a gene: 6. This chain's CDR3 is CSATDRGRGQYF. For the CDR3, the DNA is TGCAGTGCTACGGACAGGGGGCGAGGGCAGTACTTC.

About this clonotype itself: Given a much more abundant clone one base away, this may be a read error. This chain connects TRBV27 to TRBJ1-1; D remains ambiguous. V lost 2 bases and J 1 base, leaving 5 bases between the germline ends. The germline gives CDR1 MNHEY, CDR2 SMNVEV (reference sequence). The CDR3 is 13 amino acids. DNA for the CDR3: TGTGCCAGCAGTTTAAGGTGGAACACTGAAGCTTTCTTT. It is translated as CASSLRWNTEAFF.

This clonotype was observed a few times. V and J are TRBV20-1 and TRBJ2-3; 14 nucleotides agree with TRBD2. The CDR3 covers 18 residues. CDR1 and CDR2 from the germline V gene are DFQATT and SNEGSKA (reference sequence). V lost 1 base and J lost 6; bases outside the gene matches: 12. CDR3: CSARGLAGGPPSRDTQYF. As DNA, the CDR3 is TGCAGTGCTAGAGGACTAGCGGGGGGGCCCCCAAGTCGGGATACGCAGTATTTT.

The chain combines TRBV27 with TRBJ1-4; 7 bases are shared with TRBD1. The trim removed 4 bases at V and 3 bases at J, leaving 11 bases unmatched. The length of the CDR3 is 17 residues. The germline V gene has CDR1 MNHEY and CDR2 SMNVEV (reference sequence). The CDR3 is CASSYRNRGPPNEKLFF. The CDR3 nucleotides read TGTGCCAGCAGTTATCGGAACAGGGGTCCTCCTAATGAAAAACTGTTTTTT.

V and J are TRBV18 and TRBJ2-5; possibly TRBD1 for D (5 bases). Germline CDR1 KGHSH, CDR2 LQKENI. V was pared by 8 bases and J by 2 bases, with 21 bases between. This CDR3 contains 16 residues. CDR3 in DNA: TGTGCCAGCCGGTCAAAGGGGCAGCAGCCGCAAGAGACCCAGTACTTC. Amino acids: CASRSKGQQPQETQYF.

This clonotype was seen a few times. This rearrangement joins TRBV4-2 to TRBJ2-5, with 7 bases that match TRBD1. The germline CDR1 and CDR2 sequences are LGHNA and YNFKEQ. The CDR3 spans 18 residues. The V segment lost 4 bases and the J segment 2 bases; nucleotides outside the gene matches: 16. The CDR3 sequence is CASSLIAAGTALQETQYF. For the CDR3, the DNA is TGTGCCAGCAGCCTTATTGCCGCCGGGACAGCACTACAAGAGACCCAGTACTTC.

This clonotype was counted a few times. The V gene is TRBV7-2, the J gene TRBJ2-1, with a tentative D call TRBD1 (6 bases). Germline V gene lookup returns CDR1 SGHTA and CDR2 FQGNSA. The CDR3 totals 13 residues. Trimming took 5 bases from V and 9 from J, leaving 14 bases between them. CDR3 loop: CASSAQGLGEQFF. CDR3 DNA: TGTGCCAGCAGCGCACAGGGTCTGGGTGAGCAGTTCTTC.

As regards this clonotype: The CDR3 end shows no conserved phenylalanine or tryptophan, and so a read error is likely. The rearrangement joins TRBV9 to TRBJ2-3; unclear D gene. The CDR3 length is 15 residues. V lost 3 bases, J lost 3 bases, and 14 bases lay in between. Germline-derived CDR1 and CDR2 are SGDLS and YYNGEE. CDR3: CASSDTIGQTDTQYV. Here the CDR3 DNA reads TGTGCCAGCAGCGATACGATCGGGCAAACAGATACGCAGTATGTT.

The genes are TRBV7-3 and TRBJ2-7; TRBD2 aligns across 9 bases. The J call is doubtful: the DNA matches TRBJ2-5 better. The CDR3 contains 19 residues. CDR1 SGHTA and CDR2 FQGTGA come from the germline V gene. CDR3 DNA sequence: TGTGCCAGCAGCTTAATCGGCGGGGGGGCGTCTTTGGGGCAAGAGACCCAGTACTTC. Translation gives CASSLIGGGASLGQETQYF.

The chain links TRBV7-2 to TRBJ2-5; D is unresolved. This CDR3 is built from 17 residues. V was trimmed by 0 bases and J by 5 bases, leaving 19 bases between them. In germline, CDR1 is SGHTA, CDR2 FQGNSA. The CDR3 bases are TGTGCCAGCAGCTTAGCGCTTGACAAGCGACTCTCGGAGACCCAGTACTTC. The encoded protein is CASSLALDKRLSETQYF.

The rearrangement links TRBV2 to TRBJ1-1, with TRBD1 matching over 7 bases. CDR1 is SNHLY, CDR2 FYNNEI, per germline. J lost 5 bases, V lost 7 bases, and 10 bases had no gene match. The CDR3 spans 14 residues. In DNA form, the CDR3 reads TGTGCCAGCATTGTGGCCAGGGGGAGAACTGAAGCTTTCTTT. Translated, it gives CASIVARGRTEAFF.

The CDR3 coding sequence is TGCGCCAGCAGCTTGGAGGGACTTATGAACACTGAAGCTTTCTTT. It encodes CASSLEGLMNTEAFF. This chain uses TRBV5-1 with TRBJ1-1, with D possibly TRBD1 on 5 matching bases. Per the germline V gene, CDR1 is SGHRS and CDR2 is YFSETQ. V was shortened by 0 bases and J by 0 bases, with 9 bases between the two germline ends. The CDR3 is made up of 15 amino acids. Full variable domain (missing parts from reference TRBV5-1 and TRBJ1-1): KAGVTQTPRYLIKTRGQQVTLSCSPISGHRSVSWYQQTPGQGLQFLFEYFSETQRNKGNFPGRFSGRQFSNSRSEMNVSTLELGDSALYLCASSLEGLMNTEAFFGQGTRLTVV.

This chain joins TRBV28 and TRBJ1-4, with D maybe TRBD1 (5 bases). The CDR3 loop spans 15 amino acids. CDR1 MDHEN and CDR2 SYDVKM come from the germline V gene. The V gene lost 4 bases and the J gene lost 7 bases, with 16 bases spanning the gap. CDR3 sequence reads: CASSYVTEETEKLFF. As DNA, the CDR3 is TGTGCCAGCAGTTACGTGACAGAAGAAACTGAAAAACTGTTTTTT.